This TCR beta chain was sequenced for a study of beta chain features in type 1 diabetes. Study-wide results and limits: At VDJ recombination sites, type 1 diabetes patients had fewer insertions and more deleted nucleotides.

In this sample, this clone turned up a few times. Its matching antigen is unknown. Germline values: CDR1 GTSNPN, CDR2 SVGIG (reference sequence). The CDR3 runs 10 residues. V was pared by 5 bases and J by 5 bases, with 7 bases between. The study reverse transcribed the entire isolated RNA, so it sequenced expressed TCRB transcripts. Read counts averaged around 3.9 million for samples of naive, central memory and regulatory T cells. Measured with immunoSEQ multiplex PCR; TCRdb has only the in-frame clones, and not every one. The repertoire has more than 300,000 clones, about 16% of them found once; the top ten carry about 0.018%.

The gene calls are TRBV30 and TRBJ2-7; D gene ambiguous. Sequenced input: naive CD4+ T cells from blood. This clonotype was obtained from a woman between 18 and 29 years old in good health. This CDR3 is CAWGANEQYF. DNA for the CDR3: TGTGCCTGGGGTGCCAACGAGCAGTACTTC.